The clone carrying this T cell receptor beta chain was recorded only once. The antigen remains unidentified. Sequencing was performed with immunoSEQ multiplex PCR; in TCRdb, only in-frame clones are kept and a portion is missing. The sample has 30,000 to 40,000 clones, more than 80% seen once. The sample is drawn from a study of a mutant IDH1 vaccine in newly diagnosed glioma. V lost 4 bases, J lost 4 bases, and 7 bases stayed unmatched. The length of the CDR3 is 16 residues. Time point: week 47, end of study. Each vaccine dose was 300 ug of mutant IDH1 20-mer peptide, with topical imiquimod. The chain employs TRBV23-1 and TRBJ1-3, with TRBD1 matching over 10 bases. TRBV23-1 has ORF status, its function being uncertain. This clonotype was obtained from a woman aged 40 to 50 with glioma. The source material was PBMCs, sampled from a glioma patient whose treatment included an IDH1 peptide vaccine. The CDR3 protein is CASSRLDRGQGNTIYF. The CDR3 coding sequence is TGCGCCAGCAGTCGCCTCGACAGGGGGCAGGGAAACACCATATATTTT.